The clone carrying this T cell receptor (beta chain) appeared a single time. What it binds is unknown. The entry originates in a study of cytomegalovirus exposure and HLA in healthy donors. Findings and limits, study-wide: A previous analysis found most TCR beta V segments productive roughly 87% or roughly 30% of the time. In a later analysis, a missense DCLRE1C variant was linked to TCR beta V- and J-gene trimming. Reportedly, fewer N-insertions than the approximately 700-donor mean appeared in an Asian-associated ancestry cluster in a later analysis. CMV antigen specificity was confirmed in vitro for a few CMV-associated chains.

The CDR3 consists of 19 residues. PCR involved 60 Vbeta and 13 Jbeta primers. TCRdb's copy holds only in-frame clones and misses some; the assay was immunoSEQ multiplex PCR. Here the sample spans roughly 130,000 clones, about 85% being singletons. The chain recombines TRBV21-1 with TRBJ1-2; no DNA check was done on the table's D call, TRBD1. TRBV21-1 counts as a pseudogene. Sequencing was performed on PBMCs. The clonotype comes from a boy between 10 and 17 years old in good health and CMV-seronegative. CDR3 coding DNA: TGTGCCAGCAGCAAAGCAATCCCAGAACAGGGGGGGAGTCGGTATGGCTACACCTTC. Residues: CASSKAIPEQGGSRYGYTF.